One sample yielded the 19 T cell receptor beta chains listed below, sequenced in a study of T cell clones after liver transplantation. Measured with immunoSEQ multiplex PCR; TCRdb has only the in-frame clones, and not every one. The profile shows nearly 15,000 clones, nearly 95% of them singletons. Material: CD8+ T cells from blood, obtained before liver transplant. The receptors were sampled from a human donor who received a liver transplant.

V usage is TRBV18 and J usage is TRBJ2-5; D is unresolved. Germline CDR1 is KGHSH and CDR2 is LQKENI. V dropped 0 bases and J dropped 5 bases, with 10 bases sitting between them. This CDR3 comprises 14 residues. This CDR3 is CASSPPIVGETQYF. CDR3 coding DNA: TGTGCCAGCTCACCACCAATTGTGGGGGAGACCCAGTACTTC.

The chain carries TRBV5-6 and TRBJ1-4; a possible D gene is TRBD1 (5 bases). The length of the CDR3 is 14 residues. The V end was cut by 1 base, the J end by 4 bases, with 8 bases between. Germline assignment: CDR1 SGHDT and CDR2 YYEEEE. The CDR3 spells CASSLFRDNEKLFF. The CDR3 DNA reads TGTGCCAGCAGCTTGTTCAGGGATAATGAAAAACTGTTTTTT.

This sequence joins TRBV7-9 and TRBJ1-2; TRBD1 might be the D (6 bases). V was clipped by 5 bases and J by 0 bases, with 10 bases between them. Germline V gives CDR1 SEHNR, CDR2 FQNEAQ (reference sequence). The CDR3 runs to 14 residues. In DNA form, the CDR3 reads TGTGCCAGCAGCACAGGGTCAGCTAACTATGGCTACACCTTC. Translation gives CASSTGSANYGYTF. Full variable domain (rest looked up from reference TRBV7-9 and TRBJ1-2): DTGVSQNPRHKITKRGQNVTFRCDPISEHNRLYWYRQTLGQGPEFLTYFQNEAQLEKSRLLSDRFSAERPKGSFSTLEIQRTEQGDSAMYLCASSTGSANYGYTFGSGTRLTVV.

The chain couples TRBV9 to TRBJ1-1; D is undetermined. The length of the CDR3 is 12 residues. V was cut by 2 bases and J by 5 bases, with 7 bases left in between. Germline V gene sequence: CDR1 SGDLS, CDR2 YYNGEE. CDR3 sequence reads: CASSVGGTEAFF. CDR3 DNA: TGTGCCAGCAGCGTCGGTGGAACTGAAGCTTTCTTT. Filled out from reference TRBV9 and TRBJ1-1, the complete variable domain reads DSGVTQTPKHLITATGQRVTLRCSPRSGDLSVYWYQQSLDQGLQFLIQYYNGEERAKGNILERFSAQQFPDLHSELNLSSLELGDSALYFCASSVGGTEAFFGQGTRLTVV.

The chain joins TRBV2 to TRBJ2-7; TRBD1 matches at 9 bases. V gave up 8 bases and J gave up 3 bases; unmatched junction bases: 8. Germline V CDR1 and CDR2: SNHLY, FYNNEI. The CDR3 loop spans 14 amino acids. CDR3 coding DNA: TGTGCCAGCCACTCCGGGACAGGGTACTACGAGCAGTACTTC. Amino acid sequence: CASHSGTGYYEQYF.

CDR3: CASSDGLYEQYF. The DNA of the CDR3 is TGTGCCAGTAGTGACGGACTCTACGAGCAGTACTTC. This chain uses TRBV19 with TRBJ2-7; tentatively, D is TRBD2 (5 bases). CDR3 size: 12 residues. Trimming pared 5 bases from V and 3 bases from J, leaving 8 bases between. Germline V lookup: CDR1 LNHDA, CDR2 SQIVND (reference sequence).

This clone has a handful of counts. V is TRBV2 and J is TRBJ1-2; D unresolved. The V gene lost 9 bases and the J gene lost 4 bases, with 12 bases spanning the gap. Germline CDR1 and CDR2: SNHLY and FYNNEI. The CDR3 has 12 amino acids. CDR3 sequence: CASPDGGYGYTF. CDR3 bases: TGTGCCAGTCCGGACGGAGGCTATGGCTACACCTTC.

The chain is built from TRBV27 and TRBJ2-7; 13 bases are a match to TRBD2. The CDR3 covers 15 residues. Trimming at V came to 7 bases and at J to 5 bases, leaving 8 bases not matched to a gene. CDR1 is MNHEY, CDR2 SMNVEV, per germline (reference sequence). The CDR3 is CASTTGLAGKDEQYF. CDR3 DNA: TGTGCCAGCACCACGGGACTAGCGGGAAAGGACGAGCAGTACTTC.

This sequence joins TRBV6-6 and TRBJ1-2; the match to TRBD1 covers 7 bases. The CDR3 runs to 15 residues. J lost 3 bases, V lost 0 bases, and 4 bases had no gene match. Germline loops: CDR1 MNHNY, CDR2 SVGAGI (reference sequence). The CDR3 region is CASSYSKGGYYGYTF. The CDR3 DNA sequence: TGTGCCAGCAGTTACTCGAAAGGGGGCTACTATGGCTACACCTTC.

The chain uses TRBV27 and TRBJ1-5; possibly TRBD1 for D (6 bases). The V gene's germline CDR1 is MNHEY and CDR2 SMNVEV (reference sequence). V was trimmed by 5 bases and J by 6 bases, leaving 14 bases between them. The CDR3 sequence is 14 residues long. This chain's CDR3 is CASSRKGGGQPQHF. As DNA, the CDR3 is TGTGCCAGCAGTCGGAAGGGGGGGGGTCAGCCCCAGCATTTT.

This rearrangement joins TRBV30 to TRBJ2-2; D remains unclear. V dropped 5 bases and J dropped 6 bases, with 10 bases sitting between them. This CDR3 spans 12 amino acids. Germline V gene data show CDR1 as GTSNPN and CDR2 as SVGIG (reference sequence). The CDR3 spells CAWGHTPGELFF. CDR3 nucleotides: TGTGCCTGGGGCCATACCCCCGGGGAGCTGTTTTTT. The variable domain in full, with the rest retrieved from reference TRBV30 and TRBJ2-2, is SQTIHQWPATLVQPVGSPLSLECTVEGTSNPNLYWYRQAAGRGLQLLFYSVGIGQISSEVPQNLSASRPQDRQFILSSKKLLLSDSGFYLCAWGHTPGELFFGEGSRLTVL.

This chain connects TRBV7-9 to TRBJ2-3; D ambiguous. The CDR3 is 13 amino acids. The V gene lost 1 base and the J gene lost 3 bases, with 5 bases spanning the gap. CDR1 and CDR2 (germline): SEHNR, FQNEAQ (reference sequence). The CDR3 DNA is TGTGCCAGCAGCTTAGAGATTACAGATACGCAGTATTTT. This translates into CASSLEITDTQYF.

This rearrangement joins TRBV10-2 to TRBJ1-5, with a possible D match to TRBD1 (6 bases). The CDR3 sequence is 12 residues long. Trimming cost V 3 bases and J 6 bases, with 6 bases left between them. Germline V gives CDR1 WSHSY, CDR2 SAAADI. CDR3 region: CASSEGGQPQHF. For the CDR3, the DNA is TGCGCCAGCAGTGAAGGGGGTCAGCCCCAGCATTTT.

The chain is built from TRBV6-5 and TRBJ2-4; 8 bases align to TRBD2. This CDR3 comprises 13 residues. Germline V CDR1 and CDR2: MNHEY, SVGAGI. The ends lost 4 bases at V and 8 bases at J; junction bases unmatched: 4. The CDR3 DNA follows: TGTGCCAGCAGTTTCGGGGGGGGAGACATTCAGTACTTC. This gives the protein CASSFGGGDIQYF.

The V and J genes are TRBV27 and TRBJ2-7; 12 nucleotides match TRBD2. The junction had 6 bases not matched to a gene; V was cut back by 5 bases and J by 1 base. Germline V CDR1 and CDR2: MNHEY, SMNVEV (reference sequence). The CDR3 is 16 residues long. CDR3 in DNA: TGTGCCAGCAGTGTCGCGGGACTAGCGGGTTCCTACGAGCAGTACTTC. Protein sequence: CASSVAGLAGSYEQYF.

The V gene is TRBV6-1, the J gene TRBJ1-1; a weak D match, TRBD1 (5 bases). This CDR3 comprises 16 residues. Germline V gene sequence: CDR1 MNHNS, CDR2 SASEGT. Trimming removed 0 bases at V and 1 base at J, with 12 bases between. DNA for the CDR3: TGTGCCAGCAGTGAAGCGCTTCAGGGTCCGAACACTGAAGCTTTCTTT. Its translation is CASSEALQGPNTEAFF.

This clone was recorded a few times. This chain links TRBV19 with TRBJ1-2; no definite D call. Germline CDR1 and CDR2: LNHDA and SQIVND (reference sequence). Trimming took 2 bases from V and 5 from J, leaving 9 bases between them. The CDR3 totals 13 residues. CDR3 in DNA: TGTGCCAGTAGTATATCCGACACTTATGGCTACACCTTC. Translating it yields CASSISDTYGYTF.

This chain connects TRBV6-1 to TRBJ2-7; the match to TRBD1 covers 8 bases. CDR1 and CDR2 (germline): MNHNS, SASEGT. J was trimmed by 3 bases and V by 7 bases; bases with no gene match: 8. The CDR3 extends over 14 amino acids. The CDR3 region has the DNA TGTGCCAGCATGATGACAGGGGCGGACTACGAGCAGTACTTC. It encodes CASMMTGADYEQYF.

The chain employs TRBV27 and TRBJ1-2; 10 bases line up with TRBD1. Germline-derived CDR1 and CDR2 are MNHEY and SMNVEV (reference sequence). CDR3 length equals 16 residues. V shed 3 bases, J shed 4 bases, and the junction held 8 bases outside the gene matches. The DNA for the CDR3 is TGTGCCAGCAGTTTTGTCGGGACAGGGGACAGCTATGGCTACACCTTC. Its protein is CASSFVGTGDSYGYTF.